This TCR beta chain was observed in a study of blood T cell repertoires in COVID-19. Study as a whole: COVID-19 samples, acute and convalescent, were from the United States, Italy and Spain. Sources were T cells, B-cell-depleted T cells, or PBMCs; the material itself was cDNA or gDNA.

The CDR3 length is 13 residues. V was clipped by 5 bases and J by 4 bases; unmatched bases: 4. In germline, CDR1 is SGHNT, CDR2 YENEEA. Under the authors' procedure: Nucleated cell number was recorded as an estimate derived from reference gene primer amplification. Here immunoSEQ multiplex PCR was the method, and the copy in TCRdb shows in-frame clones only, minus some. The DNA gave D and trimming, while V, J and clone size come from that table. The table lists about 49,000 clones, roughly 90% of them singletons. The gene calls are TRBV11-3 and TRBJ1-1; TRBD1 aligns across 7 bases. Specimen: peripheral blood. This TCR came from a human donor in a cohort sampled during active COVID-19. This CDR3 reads CASSAYRGTEAFF. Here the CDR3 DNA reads TGTGCCAGCAGCGCCTACAGGGGCACTGAAGCTTTCTTT.